Listed here are 25 T cell receptor beta chains from one sample, sequenced in a study of tumor-infiltrating lymphocytes in primary liver carcinoma. The source material, 20-30 mg of unsorted bulk tissue, was used to co-extract RNA and DNA. Priming with a constant-region primer yielded TCR beta cDNA from about 480 ng total RNA. Three-round nested multiplex PCR performed with slightly modified ARM-PCR produced the TCR beta libraries. Primers for the first two PCR rounds were TRBV1-TRBV30 forward primers and a C-beta reverse primer (about 9 cycles per round). TCRdb independently ran MiXCR on the multiplex PCR reads; one entry per CDR3 protein. Here the sample spans 150,000 to 200,000 distinct CDR3 sequences, 85% being singletons. The sequenced material came from tumor tissue from primary liver carcinoma. These receptor sequences come from a man aged 35-49 years with primary liver carcinoma and hepatitis B virus infection.

V and J are TRBV6-2 or TRBV6-3 and TRBJ2-3; TRBD2 matches at 8 bases. The CDR3 sequence is 13 residues long. The junction had 12 bases not matched to a gene; V was cut back by 9 bases and J by 10 bases. The germline V gene has CDR1 MNHEY and CDR2 SVGEGT. The CDR3 here is CASSNGTRTPQYF. In DNA form, the CDR3 reads TGTGCCAGTTCCAATGGGACTAGAACCCCGCAGTATTTT.

Details on this clonotype: The junction departs from the called germline gene at one end, perhaps through a read error. The genes are TRBV29-1 and TRBJ2-5; no definite D call. Per the germline V gene, CDR1 is SQVTM and CDR2 is ANQGSEA. The CDR3 is made up of 12 amino acids. As DNA, the CDR3 is TGCAGCATCCTTCTCCAATCGGAGATCCAGTACTTC. Its protein product is CSILLQSEIQYF.

In the case of this clonotype: One junction end disagrees with the germline gene, perhaps due to a read error. The V gene is TRBV28, the J gene TRBJ2-7; a possible D gene is TRBD1 (6 bases). This CDR3 has 15 amino acids. Germline V gene data show CDR1 as MDHEN and CDR2 as SYDVKM. The CDR3 here is CANSVPRGTYYEQYF. CDR3 DNA: TGTGCCAACAGTGTTCCCAGGGGCACGTACTACGAGCAGTACTTC.

About this clonotype itself: Without the conserved terminal phenylalanine or tryptophan, this CDR3 likely stems from a read error. The CDR3 DNA follows: TGCAGCGTTGAAGATCCAGGAGGGAGCTCCTACGAGCAGTACCAG. It yields the protein CSVEDPGGSSYEQYQ. V gene TRBV29-1 combines with J gene TRBJ2-7; maybe TRBD2 (6 bases). Deletions cut 0 bases from V and 0 bases from J, with 12 bases between. The germline CDR1 and CDR2 sequences are SQVTM and ANQGSEA. This CDR3 has 15 residues.

This chain uses TRBV6-5 with TRBJ2-1, with 14 bases that match TRBD2. The CDR3 consists of 17 residues. V lost 11 bases, J lost 7 bases, and 16 bases stayed unmatched. CDR1 and CDR2 (germline): MNHEY, SVGAGI. The CDR3 nucleotides read TGTGCCTGTAGTTACCCCGGGACTAGCGGGAGAGGGAATGAGCAGTTCTTC. Its translation: CACSYPGTSGRGNEQFF.

This chain connects TRBV18 to TRBJ2-1, with D perhaps matching TRBD1 (6 bases). The CDR3 length is 16 residues. Germline V CDR1 and CDR2: KGHSH, LQKENI. Between the trimmed V and J ends, which lost 2 bases and 0 bases, there was a span of 11 bases. The CDR3 protein is CASSPNRASSYNEQFF. The CDR3 coding sequence is TGTGCCAGCTCACCAAACAGGGCGAGCTCCTACAATGAGCAGTTCTTC.

In the case of this clonotype: At one boundary the junction diverges from the germline segment, which might be a read error. This sequence joins TRBV11-1 and TRBJ2-2; weak D call: TRBD1 (6 bases). Germline CDR1 and CDR2: SGHAT and FQDESV (reference sequence). The CDR3 spans 13 residues. CDR3 sequence: CACSFWDTGDLFF. CDR3 nucleotides: TGTGCCTGCAGCTTCTGGGACACCGGGGATCTGTTTTTT. The whole variable domain, remainder taken from reference TRBV11-1 and TRBJ2-2, is EAEVAQSPRYKITEKSQAVAFWCDPISGHATLYWYRQILGQGPELLVQFQDESVVDDSQLPKDRFSAERLKGVDSTLKIQPAELGDSAMYLCACSFWDTGDLFFGEGSRLTVL.

Turning to this clonotype: No conserved phenylalanine or tryptophan ends this CDR3, so it is likely a read error. CDR3 DNA sequence: TGCGCCAACAGCCAAGATGCGTCCTACAATGAGCAGTTCTCT. It encodes CANSQDASYNEQFS. This chain links TRBV4-3 with TRBJ2-1; no reliable D call. CDR1 LGHNA and CDR2 YSLEER come from the germline V gene. The CDR3 has 14 residues.

V usage is TRBV29-1 and J usage is TRBJ2-5; 10 nucleotides match TRBD1. V lost 7 bases to trimming and J lost 4 bases; unmatched junction nucleotides: 6. CDR3 length equals 13 residues. The germline gives CDR1 SQVTM, CDR2 ANQGSEA. CDR3 coding DNA: TGCAGCGGGGGACAGGGGACGGGAGAGACCCAGTACTTC. The encoded protein is CSGGQGTGETQYF.

Comments on this clonotype: Compared with germline, one end of the junction differs, possibly owing to a read error. This sequence joins TRBV11-1 and TRBJ2-7; 8 bases map to TRBD1. CDR1 and CDR2 from the germline V gene are SGHAT and FQDESV (reference sequence). This CDR3 comprises 13 residues. The CDR3 loop reads CAGSLGQGLEQYF. The CDR3 nucleotides are TGTGCTGGCAGCTTAGGACAGGGCCTCGAGCAGTATTTC.

The gene calls are TRBV6-1 and TRBJ2-7; D not certain. Per germline, CDR1 MNHNS and CDR2 SASEGT. The CDR3 is 15 residues long. Trimming left V 6 bases short and J 5 bases short, with 20 bases between. The CDR3 nucleotides read TGTGCCAGCAGGCGCCTAGGAAGTGTCCACGACGAGCAGTACTTC. Protein product: CASRRLGSVHDEQYF.

The V call is TRBV29-1, the J call TRBJ1-1, with D perhaps TRBD1 (5 bases). Trimming removed 6 bases from V and 14 bases from J, with 22 bases in between. CDR1 SQVTM and CDR2 ANQGSEA come from the germline V gene. The CDR3 length is 12 residues. The CDR3 DNA reads as TGCAGCGTCTCTCAGGGCAAGGCTGAAGTCTTCTTT. It codes for CSVSQGKAEVFF.

This clonotype was observed once. An end of the junction differs from the germline gene, which may be a read error. This chain links TRBV6-1 with TRBJ1-1; tentative D call: TRBD1 (6 bases). CDR3 length: 17 amino acids. From germline, CDR1 is MNHNS and CDR2 SASEGT. The CDR3, as DNA: TGTGCCAGCTGTGAAGGTGAAGGGCAGGGGACTAACACTGAAGTTTTCTTT. Protein sequence: CASCEGEGQGTNTEVFF.

As to this clonotype: Relative to the germline gene, one junction end is altered; a read error may explain this. As DNA, the CDR3 is TGTGCCAGCACCGGTGACAGGGGGATAACTGGAGCTTTCTTT. This translates into CASTGDRGITGAFF. The chain carries TRBV25-1 and TRBJ1-1, with 9 bases aligning to TRBD1. CDR1 is MGHDK, CDR2 SYGVNS, per germline. The CDR3 extends over 14 amino acids.

Note on this clonotype: Sequence at one end of the junction differs from germline and may be a read error. This chain joins TRBV11-2 and TRBJ2-3; the match to TRBD2 covers 8 bases. Germline V CDR1 and CDR2: SGHAT, FQNNGV. This CDR3 is 15 amino acids long. The CDR3 nucleotides read TGTGCCGGCAGAGGAACTAGCGGAGACTCAAATACGCAGTATTTT. This codes for CAGRGTSGDSNTQYF.

Concerning this clonotype: Sequence at one end of the junction differs from germline and may be a read error. V usage is TRBV30 and J usage is TRBJ2-1, with TRBD2 matching 11 bases. Germline V CDR1 and CDR2: GTSNPN, SVGIG (reference sequence). This CDR3 has 13 amino acids. The CDR3 DNA is TGTGTCTGGAGTGGGACTAGCGGAAATGAGCAATTCTTC. This encodes CVWSGTSGNEQFF.

This clonotype was recorded a few times. This sequence joins TRBV10-2 and TRBJ2-3; D remains unclear. CDR3 length: 15 residues. Germline CDR1 is WSHSY and CDR2 is SAAADI. V shed 0 bases and J shed 6 bases, with 13 bases lying between them. The CDR3 region is CASSESKVGMDTQYF. CDR3 in DNA: TGCGCCAGCAGTGAGTCAAAAGTGGGAATGGATACGCAGTATTTT.

A remark on this clonotype: An end of the junction differs from the germline gene, which may be a read error. The chain recombines TRBV6-6 with TRBJ1-1; possibly TRBD1 for D (6 bases). CDR1 is MNHNY, CDR2 SVGAGI, per germline (reference sequence). CDR3 size: 14 residues. CDR3 region: CASRLRGRDTVAFF. CDR3 DNA: TGTGCCAGCAGGCTGCGGGGTAGGGACACTGTAGCTTTCTTT.

Comment on this clonotype: An end of the junction differs from the germline gene, which may be a read error. The chain recombines TRBV12-3 or TRBV12-4 with TRBJ2-3; 8 bases match TRBD2. The CDR3 has 14 amino acids. The CDR3 here is CASSPSGSRDTQYF. The CDR3 DNA reads TGTGCCAGCAGTCCTAGCGGGTCTAGAGATACGCAATATTTT.

Concerning this clonotype itself: A much larger clone differs by one base, so this may be a read error. The chain combines TRBV15 with TRBJ2-7; TRBD1 agrees at 12 bases. The DNA end favors TRBJ2-1, so the J call may be wrong. There are 14 residues in the CDR3. CDR1 and CDR2 (germline): LNHNV, YYDKDF (reference sequence). The CDR3 is CATSRGQGAREQFF. CDR3 nucleotide sequence: TGTGCCACCAGCAGGGGACAGGGGGCGCGGGAGCAGTTCTTC.

As to this clonotype: The junction shows a germline mismatch at one end, possibly a read error. The chain recombines TRBV4-3 with TRBJ2-7, with D perhaps matching TRBD2 (5 bases). The CDR3 extends over 13 amino acids. CDR1 is LGHNA and CDR2 is YSLEER in the germline V gene. CDR3 residues: CASSQLGESEHYF. The CDR3 DNA is TGCGCCAGCAGCCAACTGGGAGAGTCCGAGCATTATTTC.

Comment on this clonotype: An end of the junction differs from the germline gene, which may be a read error. The chain joins TRBV29-1 to TRBJ2-3; 7 bases agree with TRBD1. The CDR3 consists of 12 residues. The germline CDR1 and CDR2 sequences are SQVTM and ANQGSEA. The DNA for the CDR3 is TGCAGCGTAGGTGACAAGGGGGCTACGCAGTGTTTT. Translating gives CSVGDKGATQCF.

This clonotype has only a few counts. The V call is TRBV10-2, the J call TRBJ2-1; possible D gene TRBD1, 6 bases. V gave up 9 bases and J gave up 5 bases, with 11 bases separating them. This CDR3 region has 12 residues. Germline CDR1 is WSHSY and CDR2 is SAAADI. CDR3 residues: CASNRANNEQFF. CDR3 nucleotide sequence: TGCGCCAGTAACAGGGCAAACAATGAGCAGTTCTTC.

Of note for this clonotype: A read error is likely, as this CDR3 ends without the conserved phenylalanine or tryptophan. The chain links TRBV5-5 to TRBJ2-2; a possible D gene is TRBD1 (6 bases). Trimming cost V 3 bases and J 8 bases, with 20 bases left between them. The germline gives CDR1 SGHKS, CDR2 YYEKEE (reference sequence). The CDR3 sequence is 16 residues long. DNA for the CDR3: TGTGCCAGCAGCTGGCGTGGGGGCGGACGGTCTGGGGAGCTGTTTCTT. It encodes CASSWRGGGRSGELFL.

This clonotype was picked up many times. This chain links TRBV7-8 with TRBJ2-1; TRBD2 agrees at 7 bases. This CDR3 has 15 residues. V gave up 8 bases and J gave up 5 bases; unmatched junction bases: 12. CDR1 and CDR2 (germline): SGHVS, FQNEAQ. The DNA for the CDR3 is TGTGCCAGCTCTCCCAGCGGGATGGGCGACAATGAGCAGTTCTTC. Translating gives CASSPSGMGDNEQFF.